Described below is a single T cell receptor beta chain sequence and its context. These data originate in a study of radiation and T cells in renal cell carcinoma. Germline values: CDR1 SEHNR, CDR2 FQNEAQ (reference sequence). The CDR3 extends over 13 amino acids. V was cut by 4 bases and J by 3 bases, with 10 bases left in between. This table comes from immunoSEQ multiplex PCR, and its TCRdb copy is limited to in-frame clones, with some not included. The data contain tens of thousands of clones, approximately 80% of them singletons. Time point defined: baseline pretreatment blood. Treatment defined: 15 Gy SBRT to primary tumor, nephrectomy 4 weeks later.

The rearrangement links TRBV7-9 to TRBJ2-7; the D gene is possibly TRBD2 (5 bases). Specimen: blood, collected from a patient whose treatment included radiotherapy and nephrectomy. This TCR was sampled from a man aged 55 to 69 with renal cell carcinoma. The DNA for the CDR3 is TGTGCCAGCAGCTCGGGTCGGGGCTACGAGCAGTACTTC. Its translation is CASSSGRGYEQYF.